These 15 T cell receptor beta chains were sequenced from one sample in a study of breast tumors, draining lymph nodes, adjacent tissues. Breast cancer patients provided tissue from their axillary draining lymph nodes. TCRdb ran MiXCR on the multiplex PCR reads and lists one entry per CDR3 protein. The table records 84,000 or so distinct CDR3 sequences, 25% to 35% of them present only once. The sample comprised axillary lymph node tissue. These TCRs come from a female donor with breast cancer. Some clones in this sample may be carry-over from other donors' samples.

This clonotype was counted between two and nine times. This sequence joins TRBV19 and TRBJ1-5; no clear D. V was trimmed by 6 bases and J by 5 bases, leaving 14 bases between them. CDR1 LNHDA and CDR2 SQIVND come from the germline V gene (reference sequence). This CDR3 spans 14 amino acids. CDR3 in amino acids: CASRPGRSDQPQHF. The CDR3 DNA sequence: TGTGCCAGTAGACCAGGACGGAGCGATCAGCCCCAGCATTTT.

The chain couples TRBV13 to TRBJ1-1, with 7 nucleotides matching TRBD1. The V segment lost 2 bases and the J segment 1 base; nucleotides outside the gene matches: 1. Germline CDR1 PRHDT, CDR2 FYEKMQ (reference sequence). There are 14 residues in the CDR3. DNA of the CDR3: TGTGCCAGCAGCTTAAGGGGGCAGAACACTGAAGCTTTCTTT. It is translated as CASSLRGQNTEAFF. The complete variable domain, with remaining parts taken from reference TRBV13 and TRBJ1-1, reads AAGVIQSPRHLIKEKRETATLKCYPIPRHDTVYWYQQGPGQDPQFLISFYEKMQSDKGSIPDRFSAQQFSDYHSELNMSSLELGDSALYFCASSLRGQNTEAFFGQGTRLTVV.

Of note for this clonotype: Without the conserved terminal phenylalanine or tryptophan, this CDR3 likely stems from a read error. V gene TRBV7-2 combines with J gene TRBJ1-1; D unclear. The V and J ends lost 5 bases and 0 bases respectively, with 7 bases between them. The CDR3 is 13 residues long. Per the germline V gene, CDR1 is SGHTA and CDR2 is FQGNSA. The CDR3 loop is CASSPRMNTEAFL. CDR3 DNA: TGTGCCAGCAGCCCCCGGATGAACACTGAAGCTTTCCTT.

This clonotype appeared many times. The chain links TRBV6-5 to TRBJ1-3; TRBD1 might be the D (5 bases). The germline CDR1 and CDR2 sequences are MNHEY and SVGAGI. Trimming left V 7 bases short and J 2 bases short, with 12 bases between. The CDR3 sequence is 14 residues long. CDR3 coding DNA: TGTGCCAGCAAGGAACTGACAGCTGGAAACACCATATATTTT. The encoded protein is CASKELTAGNTIYF.

CDR3 residues: CATSREGLAGGSNEQFF. The CDR3 nucleotides are TGTGCCACCAGCAGAGAGGGACTAGCGGGAGGGTCAAATGAGCAGTTCTTC. The chain is built from TRBV15 and TRBJ2-1; 16 bases match TRBD2. V trimming: 0 bases; J trimming: 7 bases; junction bases outside the gene matches: 3. The CDR3 totals 17 residues. Per the germline V gene, CDR1 is LNHNV and CDR2 is YYDKDF (reference sequence).

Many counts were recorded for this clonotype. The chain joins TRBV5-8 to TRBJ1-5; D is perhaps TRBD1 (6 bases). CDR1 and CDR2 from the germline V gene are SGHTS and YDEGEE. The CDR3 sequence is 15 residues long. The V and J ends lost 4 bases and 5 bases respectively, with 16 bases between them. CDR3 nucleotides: TGTGCCAGCAGCCGGGGCGGGACATATGATCAGCCCCAGCATTTT. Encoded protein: CASSRGGTYDQPQHF.

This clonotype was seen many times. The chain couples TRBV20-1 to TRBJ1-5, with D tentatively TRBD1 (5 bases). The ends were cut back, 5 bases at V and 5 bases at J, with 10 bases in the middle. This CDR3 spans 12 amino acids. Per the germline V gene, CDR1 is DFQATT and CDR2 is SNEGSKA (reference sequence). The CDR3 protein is CSAWGGDQPQHF. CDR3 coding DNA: TGCAGTGCTTGGGGGGGGGATCAGCCCCAGCATTTT.

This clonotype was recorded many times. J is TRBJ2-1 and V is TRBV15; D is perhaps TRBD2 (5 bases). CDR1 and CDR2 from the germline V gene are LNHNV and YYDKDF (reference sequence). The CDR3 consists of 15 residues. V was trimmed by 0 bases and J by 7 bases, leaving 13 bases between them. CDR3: CATSRDIGSRNEQFF. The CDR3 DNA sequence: TGTGCCACCAGCAGAGATATAGGGAGTCGTAATGAGCAGTTCTTC.

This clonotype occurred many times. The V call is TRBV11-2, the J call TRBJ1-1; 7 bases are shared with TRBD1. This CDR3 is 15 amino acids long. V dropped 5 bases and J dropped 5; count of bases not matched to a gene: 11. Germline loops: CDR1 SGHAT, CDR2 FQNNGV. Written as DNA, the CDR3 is TGTGCCAGCAGCCCGAGACAGGGAGGGTGGACTGAAGCTTTCTTT. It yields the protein CASSPRQGGWTEAFF.

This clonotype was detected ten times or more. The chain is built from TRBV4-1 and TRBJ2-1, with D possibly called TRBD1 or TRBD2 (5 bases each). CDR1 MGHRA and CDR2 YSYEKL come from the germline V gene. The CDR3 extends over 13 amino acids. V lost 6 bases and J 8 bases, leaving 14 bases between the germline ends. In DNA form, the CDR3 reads TGCGCCAGCAGGGACTTGCAGGGATATGAGCAGTTCTTC. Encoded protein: CASRDLQGYEQFF.

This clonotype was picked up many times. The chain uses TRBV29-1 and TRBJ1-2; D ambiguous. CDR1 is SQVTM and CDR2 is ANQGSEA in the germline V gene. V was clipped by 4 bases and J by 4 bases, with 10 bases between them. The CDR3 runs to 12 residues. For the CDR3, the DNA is TGCAGCGTTGTGGAGGGAGCCTATGGCTACACCTTC. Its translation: CSVVEGAYGYTF.

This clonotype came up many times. The CDR3 here is CASSLGLAGRTTSYEQYF. CDR3 bases: TGTGCCAGCAGCTTGGGTCTAGCGGGAAGGACAACGTCCTACGAGCAGTACTTC. The rearrangement joins TRBV7-2 to TRBJ2-7; 9 positions match TRBD2. Per germline, CDR1 SGHTA and CDR2 FQGNSA. The junction had 13 bases not matched to a gene; V was cut back by 3 bases and J by 1 base. CDR3 size: 18 residues.

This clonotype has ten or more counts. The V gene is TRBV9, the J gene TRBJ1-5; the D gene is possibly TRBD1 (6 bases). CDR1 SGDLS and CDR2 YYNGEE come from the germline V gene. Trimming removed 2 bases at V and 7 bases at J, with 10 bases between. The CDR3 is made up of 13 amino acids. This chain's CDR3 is CASSVTGSQPQHF. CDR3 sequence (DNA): TGTGCCAGCAGCGTTACAGGGAGCCAGCCCCAGCATTTT.

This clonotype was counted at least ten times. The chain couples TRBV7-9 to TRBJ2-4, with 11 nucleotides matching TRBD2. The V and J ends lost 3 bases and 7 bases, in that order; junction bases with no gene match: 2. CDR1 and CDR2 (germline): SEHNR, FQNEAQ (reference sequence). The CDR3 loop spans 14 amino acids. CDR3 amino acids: CASSLGTSGNIQYF. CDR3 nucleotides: TGTGCCAGCAGCTTGGGGACTAGCGGCAACATTCAGTACTTC.

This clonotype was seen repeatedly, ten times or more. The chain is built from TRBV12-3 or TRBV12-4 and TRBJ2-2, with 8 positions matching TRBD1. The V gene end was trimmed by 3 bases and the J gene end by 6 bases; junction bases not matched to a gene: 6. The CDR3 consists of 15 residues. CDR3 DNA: TGTGCCAGCAGTTTGTGGGAGACAGGGGCCGGGGAGCTGTTTTTT. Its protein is CASSLWETGAGELFF.